This TCR beta chain was identified in a study of cytomegalovirus exposure and HLA in healthy donors (dated by TCRdb to between 2016 and 2019). Regarding the complete study: An earlier analysis of fewer than 750 of the donors reported around 280 Gb of sequence data and 117 million unique TCR beta sequences obtained from roughly 180 million T cells. All discovery cohort repertoires had been generated using a single sequencing platform. Among the 398 genotyped donors, approximately 81% belonged to the genetic ancestry cluster associated with self-reported Caucasian donors. The number of donors typed differed by locus, with roughly 620-630 for A, B, C, DRB1 and DQB1, around 500 for DQA1, 600 to 610 for DPA1, and approximately 470 for DPB1. HLA typing covered class I and class II loci at four-digit resolution. In the later analysis, no new phenotypic data were used to find candidate immune exposures; instead, reliance was placed on TCR beta sequences and their occurrence across donors. Across under 500 genotyped donors of the cohort, an average of about 220,000 unique TCR beta nucleotide sequences per donor were sequenced, and roughly 17% of those sequences were non-productive. The aim of the study was to test whether cataloging public T cell receptors could identify signatures of past pathogen exposure. To decide whether each TCR beta V gene segment behaved as functional or pseudogenic, an earlier analysis of fewer than 750 of the donors relied on high-throughput TCR beta sequencing. A later analysis re-examined previously published TCR beta repertoires from about 670 donors and added high-resolution HLA genotyping to investigate patterns of TCR occurrence. Using immunosequencing, the study profiled T cell repertoires from about 620 subjects and related those repertoires to cytomegalovirus serostatus. Roughly 300 gigabases of sequencing data and around 85 million unique TCR sequences made up an early release that covered 640 HLA-typed donors. Alongside the repertoire data, information on donor age, sex, ethnicity and CMV serostatus was compiled. To predict cytomegalovirus infection status, the study brought together high-throughput TCR immunosequencing, statistical association of individual TCRs with disease status, and machine learning. In a later genetic analysis, genome-wide SNP genotypes for about 55% of the roughly 670 donors were used, and that subset was treated as a discovery cohort. In addition to the first cohort of approximately 670 subjects, a separate validation cohort of approximately 130 different subjects was used. A few DR-DQ haplotypes were handled as single units for association and clustering because linkage in the cohort was strong. Broad study findings and their caveats: According to a later analysis, parvovirus B19, influenza, CMV and Epstein-Barr virus appeared linked to several top co-occurrence clusters. A later genetic analysis associated a missense DCLRE1C variant with V-gene and J-gene trimming of TCR beta chains, and an independent cohort replicated the association. Immune exposure information for the cohort was limited to CMV serostatus. Because the 87-base-pair reads could not distinguish some IMGT-functional V segments, including TRBV6-2 and TRBV6-3, those segments were excluded. HLA typing was unavailable for some donors at each locus, so association tests used only the typed subset. Correlated functional status among segregating V segments might be attributable to linkage disequilibrium, but an unknown experimental factor could not be ruled out. A cluster of highly shared sequence variants was judged likely to represent a technical artifact of the sequencing pipeline. A further reported finding was that TCR beta sequences accurately predicted the HLA-A and HLA-B alleles for most subjects in the first cohort. In a later analysis, HLA-associated TCR beta chains were found to be more clonally expanded and to have lower generation probabilities than equally common non-associated chains. When HLA alleles, especially DR and DQ, strongly co-occurred, TCR associations were difficult to assign to individual alleles. Three of the identified cytomegalovirus-associated TCR beta chains were confirmed in vitro to be specific for cytomegalovirus antigens. The classifier was reported to diagnose cytomegalovirus status with high specificity and sensitivity in both the original cohort and the validation cohort. The study gave a list of 150 to 200 TCR beta chains associated with cytomegalovirus. A later analysis found that most CMV-associated TCR beta chains appeared HLA-restricted, with HLA associations seemingly driven largely by CMV exposure. A later genetic analysis reported fewer N-insertions in productive TCRs among donors in an Asian-associated ancestry cluster than the roughly 620-donor mean. Across donors, most TCR sequences were observed very rarely, whereas some public TCRs were present in many individuals. The presence/absence analyses assumed that sequencing depth was roughly uniform across donors, and that assumption may not be true. Because counts were too low, approximately 15 rarely observed V segments, including chromosome 9 orphons, were excluded from the earlier analysis of 587 of the donors. In a later analysis, the rate of TCR association differed among HLA loci, with DRB1 alleles having the most associated TCRs and HLA-C alleles having the fewest. An earlier analysis of several hundred of the donors showed that most TCR beta V segments appeared in productive rearrangements either about 87% or about 30% of the time, which broadly matched IMGT annotations. The cohort was sequenced for TCR beta chains only, and without alpha or paired-chain data the features that could be detected were limited. The authors suggested that the approach could potentially be generalized to other disease states and immunological phenotypes. In a later analysis, 15,000 to 20,000 TCR beta sequences were associated with specific HLA alleles at a false discovery rate of 0.05.

As concerns this clone: The clone's antigen remains unknown. No much larger clone is present one base from it, and per-base qualities are unavailable.

The cohort comprised fewer than 700 healthy bone marrow donors. Cohort members were all nominally healthy when sampled, although unrecorded immune exposures were likely present. The donor tested CMV seropositive and was one of the 289 seropositive cohort members. Each donor provided a peripheral blood sample, and peripheral blood mononuclear cells were used for TCR beta sequencing. Genomic DNA extraction from the blood cell samples was performed with the Qiagen DNeasy Blood Extraction Kit. The library was prepared using the immunoSEQ multiplex PCR assay. The multiplex PCR relied on a mix of 60 forward primers for TCR Vbeta segments and 13 reverse primers for TCR Jbeta segments. Amplification of the CDR3 region of rearranged TCR beta genes was performed with a multiplex PCR assay on genomic DNA. The Illumina HiSeq System was used to sequence the amplified TCR beta libraries as 87-base-pair reads. In the paper's pipeline: A later analysis tallied about 77 million unique TCR beta chains across the 600 to 700 repertoires, and around 10 million of those chains were shared by two or more donors. Raw reads were error-corrected and collapsed into unique sequences with a nearest-neighbor algorithm that merged closely related sequences to remove PCR and sequencing errors. CDR3 sequences were aligned to IMGT reference sequences to assign V, D and J gene segments. Each retained sequence needed at least a six-nucleotide match to both a V gene segment and a J gene segment. Rearrangements were called productive when the CDR3 lacked stop codons and stayed in frame with V and J; all others were non-productive. CDR3 was defined according to IMGT convention as the region running from the second conserved V-encoded cysteine to the conserved J-encoded phenylalanine. Sequences without an unambiguous match to a single V gene segment were excluded from the earlier analysis of about 600 of the donors. In an earlier analysis of 450 to 750 of the donors, a V segment was called functional when productive rearrangements were above 56.7%, and segregating when the standard deviation between donors exceeded 5%. A statistical classification framework was developed to diagnose cytomegalovirus status using the catalog of TCR beta chain sequences. In a later analysis, V and J genes were assigned by comparing TCR nucleotide sequences against IMGT/GENE-DB human TR gene sequences. In a later analysis, CDR3 sequences and most-parsimonious VDJ recombination scenarios were assigned using the TCRdist pipeline. In a later analysis, each TCR beta chain was defined by its CDR3 amino acid sequence together with its V-gene family, and reads without a unique V-gene family were excluded. To address suspected cross-contamination and a sequencing artifact, a later analysis removed around 590 highly shared, low-generation-probability nucleotide sequences. In a later analysis, a clonal expansion index for each public chain was calculated from normalized within-repertoire ranks of inferred template counts. In a later analysis, generation probabilities were computed using a VDJ recombination model fitted to out-of-frame rearrangements, and the results were checked against IGoR. In a later analysis, TCR-TCR, TCR-HLA and TCR-CMV co-occurrence was scored with hypergeometric tests, and a repertoire-size bias correction was applied to TCR pairs. To estimate false discovery rates, a later analysis permuted the HLA or CMV assignments 20 times. In a later analysis, co-occurring TCRs were grouped with DBSCAN, and TCRdist sequence similarity was added when clustering was performed within HLA-allele-positive subsets. For co-occurrence clustering, repertoires with fewer than 30,000 or more than 120,000 public chains were excluded, along with four to six repertoires with anomalous nucleotide sharing. Held by TCRdb, this immuneACCESS table contains in-frame sequences only and omits some clones. Under half of the omission traces to an unresolved V gene where checked; the cause of the rest is unknown. From that table come the V and J calls and clone size; the DNA was used to work out D and trimming. For this sample there are about 150,000 clones; around 78% appear just once. Around 3% of the sample lies in the top ten.

For CDR1 and CDR2, the germline V gene lists LGHNA and YSLEER. The CDR3, from cysteine to phenylalanine, totals 15 residues. The kept DNA is CDR3 alone, 45 bases in frame from the first base. The germline ends are 9 bases apart after V is trimmed by 1 base and J by 0 bases. This TCR came from a woman between 45 and 60 years old in good health and CMV-seropositive. The chain employs TRBV4-3 and TRBJ1-1, with no reliable assignment of the D segment. The sample comprised PBMCs. The nucleotide sequence reads TGCGCCAGCAGCCAAGCGCACTTAATGAACACTGAAGCTTTCTTT. This is translated as CASSQAHLMNTEAFF.